This T cell receptor (beta chain) was captured in a study of OX40 agonist ivuxolimab in advanced cancers. TCRdb keeps only in-frame clones here, not all; method: immunoSEQ multiplex PCR. The data contain roughly 40,000 clones, 82% of them singletons. The CDR3 totals 16 residues. V was clipped by 2 bases and J by 6 bases; unmatched bases: 7. Germline V gene sequence: CDR1 MGHRA, CDR2 YSYEKL. The receptor was isolated from an adult with an advanced solid tumor such as melanoma, head and neck, liver or kidney cancer. J is TRBJ1-6 and V is TRBV4-1, with 7 nucleotides matching TRBD1. The material sequenced was CD4+ or CD8+ T cells sorted from blood, taken in a trial of the OX40 agonist ivuxolimab. In DNA form, the CDR3 reads TGCGCCAGCAGCCAACTCGGGACAGCGATTAATTCACCCCTCCACTTT. Its translation is CASSQLGTAINSPLHF.